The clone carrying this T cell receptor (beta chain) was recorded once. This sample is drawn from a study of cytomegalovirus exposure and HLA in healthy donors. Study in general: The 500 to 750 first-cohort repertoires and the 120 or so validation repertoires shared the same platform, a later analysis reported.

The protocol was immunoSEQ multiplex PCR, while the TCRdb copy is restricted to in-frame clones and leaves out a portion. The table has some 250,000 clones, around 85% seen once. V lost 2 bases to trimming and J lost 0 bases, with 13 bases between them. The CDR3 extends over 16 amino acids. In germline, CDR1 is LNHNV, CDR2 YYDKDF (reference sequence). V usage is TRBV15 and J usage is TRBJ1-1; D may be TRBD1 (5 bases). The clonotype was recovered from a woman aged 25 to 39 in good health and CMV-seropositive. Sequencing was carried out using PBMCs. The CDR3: CATSRNLGRMNTEAFF. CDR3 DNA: TGTGCCACCAGCAGAAACCTGGGGCGTATGAACACTGAAGCTTTCTTT.